This TCR beta chain was documented in a study of early T cells in non-severe SARS-CoV-2 infection. One entry per CDR3 protein, called by TCRdb with MiXCR from the 5' RACE reads. The table includes around 40,000 distinct CDR3 sequences, under 13% detected once. V lost 7 bases, J lost 0 bases, and 12 bases lay in between. Germline loops: CDR1 MNHEY, CDR2 SVGAGI. The CDR3 is made up of 14 amino acids. The sample was whole blood. The clonotype was recovered from an adult who was a healthcare worker with PCR-confirmed SARS-CoV-2 infection or an uninfected control (not recorded which). The genes are TRBV6-5 and TRBJ1-1; no clear D gene. The CDR3 protein is CASKGPALNTEAFF. The CDR3, as DNA: TGTGCCAGCAAAGGGCCAGCTTTGAACACTGAAGCTTTCTTT.